The text below deals with one T cell receptor (beta chain). TCRdb re-derived calls from the RACE reads in MiXCR, one entry per CDR3 protein. The table shows around 380,000 distinct CDR3 sequences, with approximately 5% occurring only once. The time point is: patch test 1, 2 weeks after DPC sensitization. The treatment: therapeutic diphenylcyclopropenone sensitization with weekly scalp DPC. This record comes from a study of human T cells and chemical hapten exposure. Overall study context: Enrolled patients were predominantly female and had alopecia areata, totalis or universalis.

V shed 8 bases, J shed 1 base, and the junction held 7 bases outside the gene matches. From germline, CDR1 is SGHAT and CDR2 FQNNGV. The CDR3 covers 15 residues. The TCR was taken from a woman between 45 and 60 years old with alopecia areata. Some clones in this sample may be carry-over from other donors' samples. The J gene is TRBJ2-7, the V gene TRBV11-2; 11 bases fit TRBD2. Sequences were derived from whole blood, sampled in connection with sensitization to the hapten diphenylcyclopropenone (DPC). This CDR3 is CASGVTSGSSYEQYF. The CDR3, as DNA: TGTGCCAGCGGCGTCACTAGCGGGAGTTCCTACGAGCAGTACTTC.